This record covers a single T cell receptor beta chain. The limits of the CDR3 on the DNA are not certain, so only TCRdb's listed CDR3 is given. These data originate in a study of blood T cell repertoires in COVID-19. Turning to the study itself: The origin of the acute and convalescent COVID-19 samples was the United States, Italy and Spain.

The method was immunoSEQ multiplex PCR; TCRdb's version includes in-frame clones alone and lacks a portion of them. The data contain around 250,000 clones, 75% to 90% of them singletons. CDR1 is MNHEY, CDR2 SVGEGT, per germline. The length of the CDR3 is 11 amino acids, counting both ends. This TCR was sampled from a human donor in a cohort sampled during active COVID-19. The V call is TRBV6-2 or TRBV6-3, the J call TRBJ2-5; the table's D call of TRBD2 was not tested on the DNA. The source material was peripheral blood. The CDR3 sequence: CASSSSETQYF.